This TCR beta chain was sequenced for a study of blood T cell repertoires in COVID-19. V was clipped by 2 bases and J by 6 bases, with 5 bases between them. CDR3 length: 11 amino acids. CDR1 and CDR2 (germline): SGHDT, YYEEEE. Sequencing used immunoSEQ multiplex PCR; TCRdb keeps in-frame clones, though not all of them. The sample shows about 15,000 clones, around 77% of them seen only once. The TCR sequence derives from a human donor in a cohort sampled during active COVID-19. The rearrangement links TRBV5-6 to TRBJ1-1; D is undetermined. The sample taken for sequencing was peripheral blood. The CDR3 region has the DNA TGTGCCAGCAGCTTTGGCCCTGAAGCTTTCTTT. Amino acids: CASSFGPEAFF.